These 24 T cell receptor beta chains share one sample of origin, sequenced in a study of T cell responses to AZD1222 COVID-19 vaccine. Repertoires were generated with immunoSEQ multiplex PCR, while TCRdb's copy carries only in-frame clones and drops some. The repertoire holds about 110,000 clones, around 84% seen once, with approximately 3.3% in the top ten. This material consisted of peripheral blood, taken on day 0 of AZD1222 vaccination. Every receptor here comes from an adult in good health.

The V call is TRBV6-5, the J call TRBJ2-5; 9 nucleotides line up with TRBD1. This CDR3 is built from 13 residues. Trimming took 6 bases from V and 4 from J; bases not matched to a gene: 3. Germline V gene lookup returns CDR1 MNHEY and CDR2 SVGAGI. CDR3 nucleotides: TGTGCCAGCAGAAGGACAGGGGCAGAGACCCAGTACTTC. This encodes CASRRTGAETQYF.

The rearrangement links TRBV28 to TRBJ1-2; 7 bases agree with TRBD1. The germline V gene encodes CDR1 MDHEN and CDR2 SYDVKM. Trimming removed 4 bases from V and 8 bases from J; junction bases left unmatched: 7. This CDR3 is 13 amino acids long. CDR3 loop: CASSSTGSGGYTF. The CDR3 DNA reads as TGTGCCAGCAGTTCGACAGGGTCGGGAGGCTACACCTTC.

The V call is TRBV29-1, the J call TRBJ2-1; 10 nucleotides line up with TRBD2. This CDR3 is built from 13 residues. In germline, CDR1 is SQVTM, CDR2 ANQGSEA. Trimming at V came to 4 bases and at J to 12 bases, leaving 9 bases not matched to a gene. The CDR3 sequence: CSVASGGAEGQFF. The CDR3 DNA sequence: TGCAGCGTTGCCAGCGGGGGGGCCGAAGGGCAGTTCTTC.

This chain connects TRBV7-2 to TRBJ1-6; 7 nucleotides line up with TRBD1. Trimming removed 5 bases from V and 5 bases from J; junction bases left unmatched: 3. Germline V lookup: CDR1 SGHTA, CDR2 FQGNSA. The CDR3 has 14 residues. CDR3 sequence reads: CASSRQGDNSPLHF. CDR3 nucleotide sequence: TGTGCCAGCAGCCGTCAGGGGGATAATTCACCCCTCCACTTT.

The chain uses TRBV5-1 and TRBJ2-7; TRBD2 agrees at 9 bases. The CDR3 covers 13 residues. Germline assignment: CDR1 SGHRS and CDR2 YFSETQ. Germline trimming cut 4 bases from V and 3 bases from J; bases unmatched to any gene: 2. The CDR3 loop is CASSVTSGYEQYF. The CDR3 region has the DNA TGCGCCAGCAGCGTGACTAGCGGCTACGAGCAGTACTTC. The full variable domain, in which reference TRBV5-1 and TRBJ2-7 provide the parts outside the CDR3, is KAGVTQTPRYLIKTRGQQVTLSCSPISGHRSVSWYQQTPGQGLQFLFEYFSETQRNKGNFPGRFSGRQFSNSRSEMNVSTLELGDSALYLCASSVTSGYEQYFGPGTRLTVT.

The chain recombines TRBV27 with TRBJ1-5, with TRBD1 matching over 7 bases. The ends lost 6 bases at V and 0 bases at J; junction bases unmatched: 14. CDR1 MNHEY and CDR2 SMNVEV come from the germline V gene (reference sequence). The CDR3 sequence is 18 residues long. In DNA form, the CDR3 reads TGTGCCAGCAGACGGCGCGGGACAGATATCTATAGCAATCAGCCCCAGCATTTT. It specifies CASRRRGTDIYSNQPQHF.

V and J are TRBV5-1 and TRBJ1-3, with D possibly matching TRBD1 (6 bases). The CDR3 sequence is 19 residues long. Germline V gene data show CDR1 as SGHRS and CDR2 as YFSETQ. V dropped 1 base and J dropped 0 bases, with 20 bases sitting between them. Written as DNA, the CDR3 is TGCGCCAGCAGCTTGAGGAGGGTCGGGGGCCCCCCCTCTGGAAACACCATATATTTT. Translation: CASSLRRVGGPPSGNTIYF.

Here the CDR3 DNA reads TGCGCCAGCAGCCAAGAGGCCAGGTATCAGCCCCAGCATTTT. Its protein product is CASSQEARYQPQHF. The gene calls are TRBV4-3 and TRBJ1-5, with no clear D. CDR3 length equals 14 residues. The ends were cut back, 0 bases at V and 5 bases at J, with 8 bases in the middle. Per germline, CDR1 LGHNA and CDR2 YSLEER.

The rearrangement joins TRBV7-2 to TRBJ2-3; tentative D call: TRBD1 (5 bases). The V and J ends lost 5 bases and 4 bases respectively, with 16 bases between them. The CDR3 length is 15 residues. Germline CDR1 reads SGHTA; CDR2 reads FQGNSA. The CDR3 DNA follows: TGTGCCAGCAGCCAGGACGTGATAGGGGCAGATACGCAGTATTTT. Its translation is CASSQDVIGADTQYF.

The chain recombines TRBV28 with TRBJ2-3; the D gene is possibly TRBD2 (5 bases). The CDR3 sequence is 22 residues long. V lost 4 bases and J lost 2, with 34 bases in between. The germline gives CDR1 MDHEN, CDR2 SYDVKM. DNA of the CDR3: TGTGCCAGCAGTTATTTCCAGGCCGGGAAAGTAGTGTCAGTGGGCACCACAGATACGCAGTATTTT. This sequence encodes CASSYFQAGKVVSVGTTDTQYF.

V and J are TRBV7-6 and TRBJ2-5; TRBD1 agrees at 9 bases. CDR1 SGHVS and CDR2 FNYEAQ come from the germline V gene. The CDR3 spans 15 residues. Trimming took 6 bases from V and 5 from J; bases not matched to a gene: 10. The CDR3 protein is CASSPTTGGVETQYF. Here the CDR3 DNA reads TGTGCCAGCAGTCCCACAACAGGGGGCGTGGAGACCCAGTACTTC. Full variable domain (remainder filled in from reference TRBV7-6 and TRBJ2-5): GAGVSQSPRYKVTKRGQDVALRCDPISGHVSLYWYRQALGQGPEFLTYFNYEAQQDKSGLPNDRFSAERPEGSISTLTIQRTEQRDSAMYRCASSPTTGGVETQYFGPGTRLLVL.

This clone was seen a handful of times. This chain uses TRBV6-5 with TRBJ1-5, with D unclear. V lost 7 bases and J 4 bases, leaving 11 bases between the germline ends. The CDR3 contains 13 residues. CDR1 and CDR2 (germline): MNHEY, SVGAGI. DNA of the CDR3: TGTGCCAGCAAATACAGCGAGAATCAGCCCCAGCATTTT. This sequence encodes CASKYSENQPQHF.

The chain combines TRBV21-1 with TRBJ1-2. TRBV21-1 is listed as a pseudogene. The CDR3 sequence is 15 residues long. This CDR3 is CASSFPLNPAYGYTF. CDR3 DNA sequence: TGTGCCAGCAGTTTTCCACTCAACCCTGCCTATGGCTACACCTTC.

The CDR3 DNA reads as TGCGCCAGCAGCCGGGACGTCGGCCCCTATGGCTACACCTTC. It encodes CASSRDVGPYGYTF. The chain combines TRBV5-1 with TRBJ1-2; the D gene is possibly TRBD1 (5 bases). Trimming took 4 bases from V and 4 from J, leaving 14 bases between them. CDR1 and CDR2 from the germline V gene are SGHRS and YFSETQ. The CDR3 runs 14 residues.

This clone was detected a few times. The rearrangement links TRBV3-1 (or the pseudogene TRBV3-2) to TRBJ2-1; D not resolved. This CDR3 comprises 11 residues. From germline, CDR1 is LGHDT and CDR2 YNNKEL (reference sequence). The ends were cut back, 4 bases at V and 8 bases at J, with 6 bases in the middle. The CDR3 region is CASSLLDEQFF. The CDR3 DNA reads as TGTGCCAGCAGCCTGCTGGATGAGCAGTTCTTC.

The chain employs TRBV5-5 and TRBJ1-1; D gene uncertain. Trimming removed 0 bases from V and 1 base from J, with 7 bases in between. CDR1 SGHKS and CDR2 YYEKEE come from the germline V gene (reference sequence). The CDR3 contains 14 residues. CDR3 coding DNA: TGTGCCAGCAGCTTGGAAGGGTGGAACACTGAAGCTTTCTTT. It codes for CASSLEGWNTEAFF.

The chain couples TRBV10-3 to TRBJ1-1; 9 bases align to TRBD1. V was pared by 6 bases and J by 6 bases, with 11 bases of the junction left unmatched. The germline CDR1 and CDR2 sequences are ENHRY and SYGVKD. This CDR3 is built from 15 residues. The DNA for the CDR3 is TGTGCCATCAGAGCCACGGGACAGGGTTCCTCTGAAGCTTTCTTT. Amino acids: CAIRATGQGSSEAFF.

The chain has TRBV6-4 and TRBJ2-3; 7 nucleotides line up with TRBD1. The CDR3 is 14 residues long. The junction had 5 bases not matched to a gene; V was cut back by 5 bases and J by 3 bases. Per germline, CDR1 MRHNA and CDR2 SNTAGT. The CDR3 reads CASSNRGATDTQYF. Here the CDR3 DNA reads TGTGCCAGCAGTAACAGGGGTGCGACAGATACGCAGTATTTT.

The chain is built from TRBV6-1 and TRBJ1-6, with D perhaps matching TRBD1 (5 bases). There are 17 residues in the CDR3. Between the trimmed V and J ends, which lost 1 base and 1 base, there was a span of 11 bases. The V gene's germline CDR1 is MNHNS and CDR2 SASEGT. The CDR3 sequence: CASSEVAGRSYNSPLHF. The CDR3 nucleotides are TGTGCCAGCAGTGAAGTGGCAGGGAGATCCTATAATTCACCCCTCCACTTT.

This chain links TRBV6-6 with TRBJ1-2; the D gene is possibly TRBD1 (6 bases). The ends were cut back, 4 bases at V and 0 bases at J, with 9 bases in the middle. Germline CDR1 reads MNHNY; CDR2 reads SVGAGI (reference sequence). The CDR3 totals 14 residues. CDR3 loop: CASSLAGANYGYTF. CDR3 bases: TGTGCCAGCAGTTTAGCAGGGGCTAACTATGGCTACACCTTC.

This rearrangement joins TRBV3-1 (or the pseudogene TRBV3-2) to TRBJ1-5; no clear D gene. Germline lookup yields CDR1 LGHDT and CDR2 YNNKEL (reference sequence). V shed 1 base and J shed 4 bases, with 8 bases lying between them. The CDR3 is 14 residues long. CDR3 sequence reads: CASSQGRGNQPQHF. CDR3 bases: TGTGCCAGCAGCCAAGGACGGGGAAATCAGCCCCAGCATTTT.

The rearrangement uses TRBV7-9 and TRBJ2-7, with 10 bases matching TRBD1. This CDR3 comprises 15 residues. CDR1 and CDR2 (germline): SEHNR, FQNEAQ (reference sequence). V shed 4 bases and J 5 bases; nucleotides not matched to a gene: 8. CDR3 sequence (DNA): TGTGCCAGCAGCTCTACAGGGACAGGGGTCCACGAGCAGTACTTC. Protein sequence: CASSSTGTGVHEQYF.

V usage is TRBV3-1 (or the pseudogene TRBV3-2) and J usage is TRBJ1-5; tentatively, D is TRBD1 (6 bases). This CDR3 is built from 14 residues. The germline gives CDR1 LGHDT, CDR2 YNNKEL (reference sequence). Between the trimmed V and J ends, which lost 1 base and 7 bases, there was a span of 11 bases. The CDR3 region has the DNA TGTGCCAGCAGCCAAGCCAGGGGAGGCCAGCCCCAGCATTTT. Its translation is CASSQARGGQPQHF.

The CDR3: CASSEAGEKNTIYF. CDR3 nucleotide sequence: TGTGCCAGCAGTGAGGCAGGGGAAAAGAACACCATATATTTT. This chain uses TRBV25-1 with TRBJ1-3; a weak D match, TRBD1 (6 bases). Looked up from germline, CDR1 is MGHDK and CDR2 is SYGVNS. V was cut by 3 bases and J by 7 bases, with 13 bases left in between. The CDR3 covers 14 residues.